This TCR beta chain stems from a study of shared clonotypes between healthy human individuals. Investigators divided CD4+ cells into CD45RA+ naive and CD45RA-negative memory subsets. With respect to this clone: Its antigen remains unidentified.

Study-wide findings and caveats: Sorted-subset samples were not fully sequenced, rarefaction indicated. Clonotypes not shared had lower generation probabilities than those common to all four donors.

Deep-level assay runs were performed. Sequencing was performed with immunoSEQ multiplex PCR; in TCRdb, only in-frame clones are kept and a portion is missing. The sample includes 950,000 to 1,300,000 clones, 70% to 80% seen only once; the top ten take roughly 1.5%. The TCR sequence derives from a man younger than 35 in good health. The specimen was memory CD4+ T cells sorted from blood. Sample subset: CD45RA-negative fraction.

CDR3 DNA: TGCGCCAGCAGCTTAAGGGAGGGGCGCTTAAGCACAGATACGCAGTATTTT. Its translation: CASSLREGRLSTDTQYF. The rearrangement links TRBV5-1 to TRBJ2-3; 7 bases are shared with TRBD2. CDR1 and CDR2 from the germline V gene are SGHRS and YFSETQ. V was pared by 2 bases and J by 0 bases, with 9 bases of the junction left unmatched. CDR3 size: 17 residues.